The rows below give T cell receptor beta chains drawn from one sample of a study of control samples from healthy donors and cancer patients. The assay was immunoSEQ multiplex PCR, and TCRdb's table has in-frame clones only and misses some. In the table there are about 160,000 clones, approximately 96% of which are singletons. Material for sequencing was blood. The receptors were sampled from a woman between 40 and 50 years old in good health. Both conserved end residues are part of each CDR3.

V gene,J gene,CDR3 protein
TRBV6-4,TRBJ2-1,CASESEVGIGEQFF
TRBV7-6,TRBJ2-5,CASSLAWVSGETQYF
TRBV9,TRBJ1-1,CASSVLTGGEAFF
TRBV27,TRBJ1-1,CASSFRRTGMLIAEAFF
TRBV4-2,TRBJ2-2,CASSQVAGTYTGELFF
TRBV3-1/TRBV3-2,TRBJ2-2,CASSQESRPLEGGELFF
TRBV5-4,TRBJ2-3,CASSSSGTGSTDTQYF
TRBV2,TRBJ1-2,CASSLEVGGYTF
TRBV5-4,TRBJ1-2,CASSSPTQADYGYTF
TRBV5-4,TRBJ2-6,CASSSPTAGTGANVLTF
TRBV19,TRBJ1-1,CASSKRTGNTEAFF
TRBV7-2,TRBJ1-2,CASSLASGQLLGYTF
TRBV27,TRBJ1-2,CVSSPRTGHYGYTF
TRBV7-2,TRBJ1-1,CASTSGGANTEAFF
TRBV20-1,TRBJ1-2,CSASGPGQAQGGGYTF
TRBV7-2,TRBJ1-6,CASSLILLGYNSPLHF
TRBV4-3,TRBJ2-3,CASSQEAARGTDTQYF
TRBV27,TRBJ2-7,CASSFSPRGIYEQYF
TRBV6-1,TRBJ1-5,CASSDTPGQVGNQPQHF
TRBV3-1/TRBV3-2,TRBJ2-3,CASSHTGRRSTDTQYF
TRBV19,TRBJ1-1,CASIQGPYQNTEAFF
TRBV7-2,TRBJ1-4,CASSLAVTNEKLFF
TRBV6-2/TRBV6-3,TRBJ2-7,CASSKYSGLTYEQYF
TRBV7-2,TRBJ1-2,CASSLVGQTVYGYTF
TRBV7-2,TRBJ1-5,CASSQSFTNQPQHF
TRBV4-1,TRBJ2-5,CASSRAIGETQYF
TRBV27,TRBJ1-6,CASSFTGTGKPHF
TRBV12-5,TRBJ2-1,CASGLGGQFNEQFF
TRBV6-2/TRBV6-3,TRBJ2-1,CASSRLTGHEQFF
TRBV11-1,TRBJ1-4,CASSFATTPGNEKLFF